This entry is about one T cell receptor (beta chain). The antigen is not known. With a much larger clone just one base away, this may be a read error. The CDR3 extends over 14 amino acids. Trimming cost V 3 bases and J 7 bases, with 12 bases left between them. These data belong to a study of T cell repertoires in cytomegalovirus infection. Study as a whole: Public TCR beta signature analysis indicated the presence of both CMV infection and matching HLA type.

Findings and limits, study-wide: CMV carriers with the relevant HLA were identified by cumulative public TCR beta family frequency. There were HLA-C-restricted CMV-specific TCR beta clonotypes dominating the ex vivo response.

Using its own MiXCR run on the reads, TCRdb lists one record per CDR3 protein. Counted here are over 300,000 distinct CDR3 sequences, 9.5% occurring once; the ten biggest clones make up roughly 4.5%. The receptor was derived from a human donor in good health (CMV status not recorded). Some clones in this sample may be carry-over from other donors' samples. The rearrangement uses TRBV12-3 or TRBV12-4 and TRBJ1-4, with D possibly matching TRBD1 (5 bases). Input material: PBMCs. CDR3 coding DNA: TGTGCCAGCAGTTTTCAGGGAAGGTGTGAAAAACTGTTTTTT. It is translated as CASSFQGRCEKLFF.